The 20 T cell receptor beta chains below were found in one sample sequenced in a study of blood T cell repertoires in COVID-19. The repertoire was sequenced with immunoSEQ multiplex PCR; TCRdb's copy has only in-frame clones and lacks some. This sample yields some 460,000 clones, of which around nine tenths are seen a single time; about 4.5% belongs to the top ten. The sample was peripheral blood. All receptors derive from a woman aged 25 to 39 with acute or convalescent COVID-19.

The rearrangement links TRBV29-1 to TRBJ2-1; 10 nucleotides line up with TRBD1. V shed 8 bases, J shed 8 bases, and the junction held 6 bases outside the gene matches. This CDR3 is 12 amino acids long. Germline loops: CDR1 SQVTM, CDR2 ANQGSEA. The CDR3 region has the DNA TGCAGCCCCCGAGGACAGGGGGATGAGCAGTTCTTC. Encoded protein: CSPRGQGDEQFF.

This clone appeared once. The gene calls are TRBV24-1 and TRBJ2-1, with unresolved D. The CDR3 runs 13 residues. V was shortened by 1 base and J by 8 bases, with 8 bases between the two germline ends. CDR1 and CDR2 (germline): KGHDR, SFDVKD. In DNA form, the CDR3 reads TGTGCCACCAGTGATTTACTCCTACATGAGCAGTTCTTC. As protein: CATSDLLLHEQFF.

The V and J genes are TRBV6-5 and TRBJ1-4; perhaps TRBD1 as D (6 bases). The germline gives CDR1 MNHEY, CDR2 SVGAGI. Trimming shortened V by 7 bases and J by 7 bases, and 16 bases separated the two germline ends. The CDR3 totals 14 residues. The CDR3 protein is CASTGGGAGEKLFF. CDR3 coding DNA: TGTGCCAGCACTGGGGGGGGCGCGGGTGAAAAACTGTTTTTT.

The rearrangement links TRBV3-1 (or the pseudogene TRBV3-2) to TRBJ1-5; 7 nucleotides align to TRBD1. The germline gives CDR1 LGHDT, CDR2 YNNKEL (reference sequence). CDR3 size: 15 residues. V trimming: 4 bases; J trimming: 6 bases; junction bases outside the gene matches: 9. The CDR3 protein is CASSLSQGGSQPQHF. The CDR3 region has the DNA TGTGCCAGCAGCCTGTCCCAGGGGGGCAGTCAGCCCCAGCATTTT.

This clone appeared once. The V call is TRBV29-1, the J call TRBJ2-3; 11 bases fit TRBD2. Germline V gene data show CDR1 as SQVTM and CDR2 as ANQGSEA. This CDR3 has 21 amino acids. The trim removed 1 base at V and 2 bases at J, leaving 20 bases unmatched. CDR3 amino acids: CSVEGFFGLAGWGGPTDTQYF. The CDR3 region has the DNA TGCAGCGTTGAAGGTTTTTTTGGACTAGCGGGTTGGGGTGGACCCACAGATACGCAGTATTTT.

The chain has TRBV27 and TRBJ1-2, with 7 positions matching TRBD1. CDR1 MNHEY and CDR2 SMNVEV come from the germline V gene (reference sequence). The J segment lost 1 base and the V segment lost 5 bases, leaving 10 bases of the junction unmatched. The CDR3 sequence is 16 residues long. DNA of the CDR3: TGTGCCAGCAGTCTTAAACCGGGACAGAATAACTATGGCTACACCTTC. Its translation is CASSLKPGQNNYGYTF.

CDR3 nucleotide sequence: TGTGCCAGCAGTTTGGAGTTGTGGGATTCACCCCTCCACTTT. Translated: CASSLELWDSPLHF. The rearrangement links TRBV28 to TRBJ1-6; D unclear. The CDR3 consists of 14 residues. Germline V gene lookup returns CDR1 MDHEN and CDR2 SYDVKM. Between the trimmed V and J ends, which lost 3 bases and 8 bases, there was a span of 11 bases.

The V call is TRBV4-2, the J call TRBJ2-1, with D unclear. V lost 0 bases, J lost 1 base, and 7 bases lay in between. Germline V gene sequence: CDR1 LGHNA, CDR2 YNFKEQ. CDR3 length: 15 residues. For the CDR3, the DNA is TGTGCCAGCAGCCAAGAGGCCCTTTCCTACAATGAGCAGTTCTTC. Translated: CASSQEALSYNEQFF.

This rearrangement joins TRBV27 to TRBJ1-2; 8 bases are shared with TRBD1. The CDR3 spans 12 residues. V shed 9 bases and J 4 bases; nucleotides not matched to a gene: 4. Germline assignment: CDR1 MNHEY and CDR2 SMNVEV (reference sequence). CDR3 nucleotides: TGTGCCAGTGGTCAGGGGGCCTATGGCTACACCTTC. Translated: CASGQGAYGYTF.

The CDR3 nucleotides read TGTGCCAGCAGCCGAGCCAGCGGGGGGGCCTGGGAGCAGTTCTTC. It codes for CASSRASGGAWEQFF. V and J are TRBV7-3 and TRBJ2-1; 10 bases map to TRBD2. The CDR3 has 15 residues. Germline V CDR1 and CDR2: SGHTA, FQGTGA. V lost 5 bases to trimming and J lost 10 bases; unmatched junction nucleotides: 11.

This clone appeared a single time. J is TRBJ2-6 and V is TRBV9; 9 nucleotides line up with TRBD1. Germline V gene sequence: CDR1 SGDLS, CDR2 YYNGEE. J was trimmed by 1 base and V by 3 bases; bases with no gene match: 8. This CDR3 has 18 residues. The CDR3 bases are TGTGCCAGCAGCGACCGGGACAGGGTTGGATCTGGGGCCAACGTCCTGACTTTC. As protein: CASSDRDRVGSGANVLTF. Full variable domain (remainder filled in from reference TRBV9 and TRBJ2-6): DSGVTQTPKHLITATGQRVTLRCSPRSGDLSVYWYQQSLDQGLQFLIQYYNGEERAKGNILERFSAQQFPDLHSELNLSSLELGDSALYFCASSDRDRVGSGANVLTFGAGSRLTVL.

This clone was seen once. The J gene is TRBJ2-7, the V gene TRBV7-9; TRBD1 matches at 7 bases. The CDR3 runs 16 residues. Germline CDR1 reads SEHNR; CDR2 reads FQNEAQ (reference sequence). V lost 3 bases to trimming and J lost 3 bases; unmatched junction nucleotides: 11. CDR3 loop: CASSFTGAGYLYEQYF. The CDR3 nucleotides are TGTGCCAGCAGCTTCACAGGGGCAGGATACCTCTACGAGCAGTACTTC.

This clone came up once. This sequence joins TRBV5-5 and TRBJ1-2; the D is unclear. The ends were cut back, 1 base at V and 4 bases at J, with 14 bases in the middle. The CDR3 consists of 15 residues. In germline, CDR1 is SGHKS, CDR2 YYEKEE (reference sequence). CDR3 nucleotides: TGTGCCAGCAGCTTGTGGACGGGGATTAGCTATGGCTACACCTTC. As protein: CASSLWTGISYGYTF.

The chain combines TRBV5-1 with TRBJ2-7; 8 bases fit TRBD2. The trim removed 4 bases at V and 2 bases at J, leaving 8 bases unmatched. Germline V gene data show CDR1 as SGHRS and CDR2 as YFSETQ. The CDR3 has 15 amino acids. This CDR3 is CASSPTRGGPYEQYF. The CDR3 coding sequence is TGCGCCAGCAGCCCCACCCGGGGGGGCCCCTACGAGCAGTACTTC.

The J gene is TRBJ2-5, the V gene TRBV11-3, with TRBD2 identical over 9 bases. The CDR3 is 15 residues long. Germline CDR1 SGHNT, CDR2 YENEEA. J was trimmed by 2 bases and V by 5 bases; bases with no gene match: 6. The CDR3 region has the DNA TGTGCCAGCAGCCCCGGGACTAGCAATCAAGAGACCCAGTACTTC. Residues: CASSPGTSNQETQYF.

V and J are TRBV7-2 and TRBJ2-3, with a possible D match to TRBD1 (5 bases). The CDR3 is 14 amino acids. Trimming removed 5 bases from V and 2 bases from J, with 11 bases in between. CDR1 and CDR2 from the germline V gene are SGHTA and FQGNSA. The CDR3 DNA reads TGTGCCAGCAGCCTCCCGGACACCACAGATACGCAGTATTTT. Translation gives CASSLPDTTDTQYF.

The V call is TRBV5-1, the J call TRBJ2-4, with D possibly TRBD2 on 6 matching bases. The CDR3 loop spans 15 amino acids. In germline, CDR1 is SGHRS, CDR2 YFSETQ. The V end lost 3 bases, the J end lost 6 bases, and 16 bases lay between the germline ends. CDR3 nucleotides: TGCGCCAGCAGCTCGGGACGGGGGAGTCGAAACATTCAGTACTTC. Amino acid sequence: CASSSGRGSRNIQYF.

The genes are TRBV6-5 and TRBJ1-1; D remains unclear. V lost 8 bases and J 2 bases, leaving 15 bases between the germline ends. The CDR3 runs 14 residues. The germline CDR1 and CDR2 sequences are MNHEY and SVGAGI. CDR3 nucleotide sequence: TGTGCCAGCGTTAACCGAGGAATCAACACTGAAGCTTTCTTT. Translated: CASVNRGINTEAFF.

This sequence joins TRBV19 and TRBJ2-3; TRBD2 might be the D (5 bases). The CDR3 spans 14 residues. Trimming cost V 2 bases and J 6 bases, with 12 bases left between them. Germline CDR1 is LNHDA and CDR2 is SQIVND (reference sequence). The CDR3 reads CASSIYEGWDTQYF. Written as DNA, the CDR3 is TGTGCCAGTAGTATATACGAGGGATGGGATACGCAGTATTTT.

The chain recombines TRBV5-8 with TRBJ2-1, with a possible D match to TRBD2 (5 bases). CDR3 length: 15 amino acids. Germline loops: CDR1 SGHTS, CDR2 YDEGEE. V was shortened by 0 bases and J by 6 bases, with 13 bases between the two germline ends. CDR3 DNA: TGTGCCAGCAGCTTGGGGACTGGGAGCATCAATGAGCAGTTCTTC. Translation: CASSLGTGSINEQFF.